This T cell receptor beta chain was sequenced in a study of regulatory T cells in long-lasting Graves disease (dated by TCRdb to about 2021). Regarding the complete study: Persistent Graves' disease was defined as antithyroid drug treatment for over 5 years with persistently positive TSH receptor autoantibodies. Persistent Graves' disease patients in the clinical cohort had taken antithyroid drugs for about 9.7 years on average. Patients with persistent Graves' disease were compared with patients with newly diagnosed Graves' disease using TCR sequencing and RNA sequencing of peripheral blood. The study was conducted in China and was registered as a clinical trial. A total of about 35 samples underwent TCR sequencing, from about 13 patients with persistent Graves' disease and roughly 20 patients with newly diagnosed Graves' disease.

The method behind the library was multiplex PCR. Sequencing used an Illumina HiSeq 4000. To build TCR beta libraries, CDR3 regions were amplified by Arm-PCR using iRepertoire HTBI primers. Before sequencing, the PCR products underwent gel purification. The authors' analysis ran thus. Gene usage analysis of CDR3 amino acid clonotypes relied on the roughly 60 TRBV and 14 TRBJ segments identified across samples. COPE and FqMerger were used to merge the filtered high-quality paired reads into contigs. BLAST was used to align contigs to IMGT TRBV, TRBD and TRBJ reference genes, with CDR3 defined following IMGT. Clonotypes above 0.1% frequency were classified as highly expanded clones. Shannon entropy was used to measure repertoire diversity, and the Gini coefficient was used to measure V-J evenness. Clonotypes shared by more than one individual were considered public. The raw public reads went through TCRdb reprocessing: fastp at Q25, MiXCR clone calling, in-frame beta chains kept. Each record represents a unique CDR3 protein, reported with the most common genes and DNA among its rows. TCRdb, not the authors, supplied the V and J calls. In this sample the table shows 650,000 to 850,000 distinct CDR3 sequences, about 30% of which occur a single time. Roughly 40% of the sample is in the top ten clones.

This clonotype has a count of ten or more. Its binding antigen is unknown. Base qualities are not recorded, but no much larger clone differs from it by a single base. CDR3 length: 15 amino acids, cysteine to phenylalanine. Here the CDR3 DNA is all that survives: 45 bases in frame from base 1. Trimming leaves V shorter by 0 bases and J shorter by 8 bases, with the junction holding 9 bases beyond the gene matches. Per the germline V gene (reference sequence), DFQATT is the CDR1 and SNEGSKA is the CDR2. Per the publication, the time point label means: persistent/refractory GD, antithyroid drugs over 5 years with positive TRAb. For both TCR sequencing and RNA sequencing, RNA was extracted from PBMCs in TRIzol. The diagnosis of Graves' disease followed American Thyroid Association guidelines. Patients for the study were recruited at an endocrinology department in Xi'an, China. Each patient gave approximately 10 milliliters of peripheral blood, collected in an EDTA anticoagulant tube. PBMCs were isolated by Ficoll Paque Plus density gradient separation without further T cell sorting. RNA quality was checked with an Agilent 2100 Bioanalyzer and agarose gel, and concentration with a NanoDrop 2000.

General study outcomes and caveats: Patients with persistent disease shared more public clonotypes (around 2,500) than newly diagnosed patients did (around 1,000). The small sample size was acknowledged by the authors as a limitation that may reduce accuracy. Only the TCR beta chain was sequenced and analyzed. Because the primary lesion, thyroid tissue, could not be accessed, the study looked at peripheral blood alone. Persistent Graves' disease patients showed lower TCR Shannon entropy and fewer highly expanded clones than newly diagnosed patients, suggesting clonal expansion. TRBV28, TRBJ1-2 and TRBJ2-5 were preferentially used in persistent disease, while TRBV20-1 and TRBJ2-1 were favored in newly diagnosed disease.

This sequence originates from a female donor with Graves disease. This specimen was peripheral blood mononuclear cells (PBMCs), taken when the disease was refractory, from a patient treated with antithyroid drugs. The rearranged segments are TRBV20-1 and TRBJ1-2, with 10 middle bases fitting TRBD1. The encoded CDR3 is CSARDVGQGMGGYTF. Here is the DNA: TGCAGTGCTAGAGACGTGGGACAGGGGATGGGAGGCTACACCTTC.